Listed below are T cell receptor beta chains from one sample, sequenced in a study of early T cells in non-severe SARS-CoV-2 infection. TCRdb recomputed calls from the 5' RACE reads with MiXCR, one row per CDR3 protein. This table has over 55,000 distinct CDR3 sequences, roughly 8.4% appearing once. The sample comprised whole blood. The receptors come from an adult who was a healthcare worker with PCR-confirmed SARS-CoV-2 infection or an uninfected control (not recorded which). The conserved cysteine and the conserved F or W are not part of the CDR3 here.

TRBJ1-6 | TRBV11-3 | ASSSGTRNSPLH
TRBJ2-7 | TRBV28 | ASSFYGTARNNEQY
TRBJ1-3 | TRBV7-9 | ASSLEGGRNTIY
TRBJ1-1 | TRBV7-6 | ASSYGTGEGTEAF
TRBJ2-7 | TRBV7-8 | ASSFGGRSGEQY
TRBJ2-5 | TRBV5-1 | ASSMEKETQY
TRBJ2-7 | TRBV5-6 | ASSLPTGGEQY
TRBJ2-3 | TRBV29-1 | SVELAGAAGTDTQY
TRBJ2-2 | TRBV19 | ASSIGGSGELF
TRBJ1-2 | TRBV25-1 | ASTISSAGNYGYT
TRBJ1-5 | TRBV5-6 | ASSLGTNQPQH
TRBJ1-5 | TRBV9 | ASSVGGHSNQPQH
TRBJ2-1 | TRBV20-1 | SAPQGASGVSAYNEQF
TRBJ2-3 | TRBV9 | ASSVGGTQRGTQY
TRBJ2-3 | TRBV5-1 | ASSWGYTDTQY
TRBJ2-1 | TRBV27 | ASSQSLKGGSEQF
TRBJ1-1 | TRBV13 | ASPSMGSTEAF
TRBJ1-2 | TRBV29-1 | SVGTGNYGYT
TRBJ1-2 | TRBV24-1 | ATSDPQGRGT
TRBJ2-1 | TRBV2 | ASSLGRGNEQF
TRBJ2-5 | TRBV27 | ASSLGRSSQETQY
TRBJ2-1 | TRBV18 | ASSPLGGRGSYNEQF
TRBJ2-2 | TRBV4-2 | ASSQEEARAYTGELF